These 24 T cell receptor beta chains share one sample of origin, sequenced in a study of cytomegalovirus exposure and HLA in healthy donors. The PCR was carried out with 60 Vbeta primers and 13 Jbeta primers. The protocol was immunoSEQ multiplex PCR, while the TCRdb copy is restricted to in-frame clones and leaves out a portion. Its clone listing holds roughly 43,000 clones. The sequenced sample was PBMCs. These receptors were collected from a woman aged 40 to 50 in good health and CMV-seronegative.

The rearrangement joins TRBV7-3 to TRBJ1-1, with D possibly TRBD1 on 6 matching bases. The germline V gene has CDR1 SGHTA and CDR2 FQGTGA. The V end was cut by 2 bases, the J end by 5 bases, with 12 bases between. The CDR3 covers 14 residues. The CDR3 sequence is CASSLGGARTEAFF. CDR3 DNA sequence: TGTGCCAGCAGCTTAGGGGGGGCGCGGACTGAAGCTTTCTTT. The full variable domain, in which reference TRBV7-3 and TRBJ1-1 provide the parts outside the CDR3, is GAGVSQTPSNKVTEKGKYVELRCDPISGHTALYWYRQSLGQGPEFLIYFQGTGAADDSGLPNDRFFAVRPEGSVSTLKIQRTERGDSAVYLCASSLGGARTEAFFGQGTRLTVV.

The chain employs TRBV6-5 and TRBJ2-5, with D possibly matching TRBD1 (6 bases). This CDR3 has 14 amino acids. CDR1 MNHEY and CDR2 SVGAGI come from the germline V gene. The V and J ends lost 0 bases and 3 bases respectively, with 8 bases between them. The CDR3 region has the DNA TGTGCCAGCAGTTACTCGGACAGAAAAGAGACCCAGTACTTC. Its protein product is CASSYSDRKETQYF.

The chain links TRBV29-1 to TRBJ1-1; 9 bases agree with TRBD1. This CDR3 has 13 amino acids. CDR1 and CDR2 (germline): SQVTM, ANQGSEA. J was trimmed by 4 bases and V by 3 bases; bases with no gene match: 3. The CDR3 is CSVDTGGGTEAFF. As DNA, the CDR3 is TGCAGCGTTGACACAGGGGGCGGCACTGAAGCTTTCTTT.

Turning to this clone: Other DNA sequences of this sample code for an identical CDR3. The V call is TRBV4-3, the J call TRBJ1-2; D not certain. CDR3 size: 16 residues. The ends were cut back, 3 bases at V and 4 bases at J, with 18 bases in the middle. Looked up from germline, CDR1 is LGHNA and CDR2 is YSLEER. The CDR3 here is CASSHSRETGSYGYTF. For the CDR3, the DNA is TGCGCCAGCAGCCATTCTAGGGAGACGGGGAGCTATGGCTACACCTTC.

V is TRBV4-1 and J is TRBJ2-7; 11 bases line up with TRBD2. CDR1 is MGHRA and CDR2 is YSYEKL in the germline V gene. Trimming took 2 bases from V and 4 from J; bases not matched to a gene: 7. The CDR3 contains 16 residues. CDR3 nucleotide sequence: TGCGCCAGCAGCCAATCTGAGACTAGCGGGATGTACGAGCAGTACTTC. Its translation is CASSQSETSGMYEQYF.

The chain joins TRBV18 to TRBJ2-4; 9 bases are shared with TRBD2. The CDR3 is 15 amino acids. The germline V gene has CDR1 KGHSH and CDR2 LQKENI. V shed 3 bases, J shed 7 bases, and the junction held 7 bases outside the gene matches. The CDR3 loop is CASSPTSGRGNIQYF. As DNA, the CDR3 is TGTGCCAGCTCACCTACTAGCGGGCGGGGCAACATTCAGTACTTC.

The chain uses TRBV7-3 and TRBJ2-1; D remains unclear. CDR3 length: 13 amino acids. The V end lost 4 bases, the J end lost 6 bases, and 10 bases lay between the germline ends. CDR1 and CDR2 (germline): SGHTA, FQGTGA. CDR3 sequence reads: CASSSPPGNEQFF. Here the CDR3 DNA reads TGTGCCAGCAGCTCCCCCCCGGGCAATGAGCAGTTCTTC. Full variable domain (outside the CDR3, taken from reference TRBV7-3 and TRBJ2-1): GAGVSQTPSNKVTEKGKYVELRCDPISGHTALYWYRQSLGQGPEFLIYFQGTGAADDSGLPNDRFFAVRPEGSVSTLKIQRTERGDSAVYLCASSSPPGNEQFFGPGTRLTVL.

The rearrangement joins TRBV7-9 to TRBJ2-1, with 10 bases matching TRBD2. The CDR3 length is 16 residues. The J segment lost 2 bases and the V segment lost 6 bases, leaving 7 bases of the junction unmatched. Germline CDR1 SEHNR, CDR2 FQNEAQ (reference sequence). CDR3 coding DNA: TGTGCCAGCAGAGTAGCACTAGCGGGACCCTACAATGAGCAGTTCTTC. This codes for CASRVALAGPYNEQFF.

The chain joins TRBV4-3 to TRBJ1-2; 9 positions match TRBD1. The CDR3 has 15 amino acids. With V trimmed by 3 bases and J by 4 bases, 6 bases remained unmatched. The germline gives CDR1 LGHNA, CDR2 YSLEER. This CDR3 is CASSQNRGLGYGYTF. CDR3 bases: TGCGCCAGCAGCCAGAACAGGGGGCTTGGCTATGGCTACACCTTC.

The chain has TRBV5-1 and TRBJ2-1; TRBD2 matches at 11 bases. V was pared by 4 bases and J by 0 bases, with 6 bases of the junction left unmatched. Germline-derived CDR1 and CDR2 are SGHRS and YFSETQ. The CDR3 has 17 residues. In nucleotides, the CDR3 is TGCGCCAGCAGCCCAACGACTAGCGGGGCCTCCTACAATGAGCAGTTCTTC. It encodes CASSPTTSGASYNEQFF. The full variable domain, rest sourced from reference TRBV5-1 and TRBJ2-1, is KAGVTQTPRYLIKTRGQQVTLSCSPISGHRSVSWYQQTPGQGLQFLFEYFSETQRNKGNFPGRFSGRQFSNSRSEMNVSTLELGDSALYLCASSPTTSGASYNEQFFGPGTRLTVL.

V usage is TRBV19 and J usage is TRBJ2-7; 7 bases agree with TRBD1. The CDR3 has 15 residues. CDR1 LNHDA and CDR2 SQIVND come from the germline V gene (reference sequence). V gave up 3 bases and J gave up 2 bases; unmatched junction bases: 7. The CDR3 coding sequence is TGTGCCAGTAGTATTAGGACAGGATCAACCTACGAGCAGTACTTC. It specifies CASSIRTGSTYEQYF.

The rearrangement joins TRBV13 to TRBJ1-2, with 9 bases fitting TRBD1. CDR3 length: 13 residues. Losses at the gene ends were 3 bases for V and 7 bases for J; bases not matched to a gene: 3. Germline V gives CDR1 PRHDT, CDR2 FYEKMQ (reference sequence). For the CDR3, the DNA is TGTGCCAGCAGCTTGGAGACAGGGGGTGGCTACACCTTC. It translates to CASSLETGGGYTF.

The J gene is TRBJ2-7, the V gene TRBV18; D gene ambiguous. Trimming stripped 2 bases from V and 0 bases from J, with 5 bases between. This CDR3 contains 13 residues. The germline CDR1 and CDR2 sequences are KGHSH and LQKENI. This chain's CDR3 is CASSPDNSYEQYF. CDR3 nucleotides: TGTGCCAGCTCACCAGACAACTCCTACGAGCAGTACTTC.

This sequence joins TRBV11-3 and TRBJ2-1; 8 bases are a match to TRBD2. This CDR3 has 15 residues. V gave up 5 bases and J gave up 7 bases; unmatched junction bases: 10. Germline assignment: CDR1 SGHNT and CDR2 YENEEA. This CDR3 is CASSVGGSGKNEQFF. The CDR3, as DNA: TGTGCCAGCAGCGTAGGAGGTAGCGGGAAAAATGAGCAGTTCTTC.

V is TRBV6-6 and J is TRBJ1-2, with a possible D match to TRBD1 (6 bases). CDR3 size: 16 residues. V gave up 2 bases and J gave up 7 bases, with 20 bases separating them. The germline V gene has CDR1 MNHNY and CDR2 SVGAGI (reference sequence). The CDR3 is CASSYPTGGAAAGYTF. In DNA, the CDR3 is TGTGCCAGCAGTTACCCCACGGGGGGCGCAGCGGCTGGCTACACCTTC.

The V gene is TRBV2, the J gene TRBJ1-2, with 9 positions matching TRBD1. The CDR3 sequence is 15 residues long. CDR1 is SNHLY and CDR2 is FYNNEI in the germline V gene. V dropped 4 bases and J dropped 6; count of bases not matched to a gene: 9. The CDR3 is CASSGPPGQGDGYTF. The DNA for the CDR3 is TGTGCCAGCAGTGGCCCCCCGGGACAGGGTGATGGCTACACCTTC.

The rearrangement joins TRBV5-1 to TRBJ1-1; D possibly corresponds to TRBD1 (5 bases). The germline V gene has CDR1 SGHRS and CDR2 YFSETQ. The CDR3 is 12 residues long. Trimming took off 7 bases at V and 4 bases at J, with 11 bases between the two ends. In nucleotides, the CDR3 is TGCGCCAGCTCCTCGGGGGGCACTGAAGCTTTCTTT. This translates into CASSSGGTEAFF.

V is TRBV5-4 and J is TRBJ2-1, with 12 bases aligning to TRBD1. Germline trimming cut 5 bases from V and 7 bases from J; bases unmatched to any gene: 10. Germline values: CDR1 SGHNT, CDR2 YYREEE (reference sequence). The length of the CDR3 is 16 residues. The CDR3 DNA sequence: TGTGCCAGCAGTCTAATGGGACAGGGGGCGTTGAATGAGCAGTTCTTC. Amino acids: CASSLMGQGALNEQFF.

This chain's CDR3 is CASSPLAGGGQYF. As DNA, the CDR3 is TGTGCCAGTAGTCCCTTGGCGGGAGGGGGGCAGTATTTT. The rearrangement links TRBV19 to TRBJ2-3; TRBD2 matches 9 bases. Looked up from germline, CDR1 is LNHDA and CDR2 is SQIVND (reference sequence). The CDR3 consists of 13 residues. V shed 5 bases, J shed 11 bases, and the junction held 8 bases outside the gene matches.

The rearrangement uses TRBV5-1 and TRBJ2-7; 7 bases fit TRBD1. Germline loops: CDR1 SGHRS, CDR2 YFSETQ. Trimming at V came to 4 bases and at J to 3 bases, leaving 4 bases not matched to a gene. The CDR3 extends over 13 amino acids. The CDR3 DNA follows: TGCGCCAGCAGCCGCAGGGACAGCTACGAGCAGTACTTC. Translated: CASSRRDSYEQYF. Combining the CDR3 with reference TRBV5-1 and TRBJ2-7 gives the whole variable domain KAGVTQTPRYLIKTRGQQVTLSCSPISGHRSVSWYQQTPGQGLQFLFEYFSETQRNKGNFPGRFSGRQFSNSRSEMNVSTLELGDSALYLCASSRRDSYEQYFGPGTRLTVT.

The chain combines TRBV7-8 with TRBJ2-3; D call uncertain. Per germline, CDR1 SGHVS and CDR2 FQNEAQ. The CDR3 has 14 residues. V lost 2 bases and J 5 bases, leaving 11 bases between the germline ends. The CDR3 DNA reads TGTGCCAGCAGCTTAAATCTCGCGGAAGATACGCAGTATTTT. Translating gives CASSLNLAEDTQYF.

This sequence joins TRBV5-1 and TRBJ2-1; 8 bases are shared with TRBD1. Germline V lookup: CDR1 SGHRS, CDR2 YFSETQ. V dropped 1 base and J dropped 5; count of bases not matched to a gene: 5. The CDR3 is 15 amino acids. The DNA of the CDR3 is TGCGCCAGCAGCTTGACGGACAGGGCAAACAATGAGCAGTTCTTC. Translation: CASSLTDRANNEQFF.

V usage is TRBV5-1 and J usage is TRBJ2-1; a weak D match, TRBD2 (5 bases). CDR3 length: 15 residues. V was cut by 0 bases and J by 0 bases, with 7 bases left in between. CDR1 and CDR2 (germline): SGHRS, YFSETQ. The CDR3 is CASSLVGSSYNEQFF. In DNA, the CDR3 is TGCGCCAGCAGCTTGGTGGGGAGCTCCTACAATGAGCAGTTCTTC.

This chain joins TRBV10-3 and TRBJ2-7; D call uncertain. V lost 5 bases, J lost 0 bases, and 17 bases lay in between. This CDR3 region has 16 residues. CDR1 and CDR2 from the germline V gene are ENHRY and SYGVKD. In nucleotides, the CDR3 is TGTGCCATCAGTTCCTCCGCCCGCAGCGACTCCTACGAGCAGTACTTC. Translation: CAISSSARSDSYEQYF.